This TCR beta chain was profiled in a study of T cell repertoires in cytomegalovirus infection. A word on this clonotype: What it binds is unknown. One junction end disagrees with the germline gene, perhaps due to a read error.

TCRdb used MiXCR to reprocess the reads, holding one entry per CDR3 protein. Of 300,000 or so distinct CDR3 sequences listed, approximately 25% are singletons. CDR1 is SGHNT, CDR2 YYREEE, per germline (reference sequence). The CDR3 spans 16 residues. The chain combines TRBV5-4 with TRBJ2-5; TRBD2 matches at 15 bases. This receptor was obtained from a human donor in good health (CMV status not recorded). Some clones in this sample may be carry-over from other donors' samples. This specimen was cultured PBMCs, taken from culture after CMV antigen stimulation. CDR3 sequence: CTSSVGLAGGEETQYF. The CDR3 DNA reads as TGTACCAGCAGCGTTGGACTAGCGGGAGGGGAGGAGACCCAGTACTTC.